Described below is a single T cell receptor (beta chain) sequence and its context. Libraries were prepared by immunoSEQ multiplex PCR; TCRdb keeps only in-frame clonotypes and omits some of them. The sample has 2 million to 2.5 million clones, just over 90% seen once. Germline lookup yields CDR1 SGHNT and CDR2 YYREEE (reference sequence). J was trimmed by 1 base and V by 4 bases; bases with no gene match: 6. The CDR3 runs to 16 residues. This sample stems from a study of shared clonotypes between healthy human individuals. Terminally differentiated effector memory CD45RA+ cells were excluded by CCR7 positive selection of CD45RO-negative cells.

V and J are TRBV5-4 and TRBJ2-3; 10 nucleotides agree with TRBD1. This receptor was obtained from a young man in good health. Some clones in this sample may be carry-over from other donors' samples. Sample: naive CD8+ T cells from PBMCs. The CDR3 region is CASSPDRGYGTDTQYF. The DNA for the CDR3 is TGTGCCAGCAGCCCGGACAGGGGGTACGGCACAGATACGCAGTATTTT.